The next 22 T cell receptor beta chains were all read from a single sample in a study of CXCR3-negative and CXCR3-positive naive CD8 T cells. Preparation of TRB cDNA libraries relied on 5' RACE carrying UMI labels. TCRdb reprocessed the 5' RACE reads and reports one entry per CDR3 protein, with no DNA. The sample has 40,000 to 45,000 distinct CDR3 sequences; the top ten hold more than 7.5%. The specimen was memory CD8+ T cells from blood. These receptors originate from a human donor in good health. Some clones in this sample may be carry-over from other donors' samples.

V usage is TRBV29-1 and J usage is TRBJ1-1; the TCRdb call, TRBD1, lacks DNA for checking. This CDR3 has 12 residues. Per germline, CDR1 SQVTM and CDR2 ANQGSEA. The CDR3 loop reads CSVPSPNTEAFF.

The chain carries TRBV5-6 and TRBJ2-7; TCRdb's assignment of TRBD1 cannot be checked, as there is no DNA. Germline assignment: CDR1 SGHDT and CDR2 YYEEEE. The CDR3 extends over 15 amino acids. CDR3 residues: CASSWGGPASYEQYF.

The chain uses TRBV11-2 and TRBJ2-7; the TRBD2 assignment by TCRdb is unverifiable without DNA. The length of the CDR3 is 12 residues. CDR1 and CDR2 from the germline V gene are SGHAT and FQNNGV. CDR3 sequence: CASSSLRPEQYF.

The V gene is TRBV6-4, the J gene TRBJ2-3; checking the TCRdb D call of TRBD2 is not possible without DNA. CDR3 length: 14 amino acids. The germline CDR1 and CDR2 sequences are MRHNA and SNTAGT. This chain's CDR3 is CASSDTSGTDTQYF.

V is TRBV12-3 or TRBV12-4 and J is TRBJ1-3; the TRBD1 assignment by TCRdb is unverifiable without DNA. There are 17 residues in the CDR3. The chain's CDR3 is CASSSAGQEVSGNTIYF.

The chain couples TRBV28 to TRBJ2-7; TCRdb calls TRBD1, which cannot be checked without DNA. Germline V CDR1 and CDR2: MDHEN, SYDVKM. CDR3 length: 16 residues. The CDR3: CASRPTAQGAGGEQYF.

The chain recombines TRBV7-9 with TRBJ1-2; TCRdb reports TRBD1, a call that lacks DNA to check it against. The CDR3 has 14 amino acids. The germline V gene encodes CDR1 SEHNR and CDR2 FQNEAQ (reference sequence). CDR3 sequence: CASSLESRGRGYTF.

The genes are TRBV7-9 and TRBJ2-2. The CDR3 length is 15 residues. CDR1 and CDR2 from the germline V gene are SEHNR and FQNEAQ (reference sequence). The CDR3 is CASSLLEQSTGELFF.

The rearrangement uses TRBV12-3 or TRBV12-4 and TRBJ2-1; TCRdb proposes TRBD2, but this gene call is untestable without DNA. The CDR3 covers 18 residues. CDR3 region: CASNLGPLRRGGLGEQFF.

This CDR3 is CASSSLTGGNQPQHF. This sequence joins TRBV27 and TRBJ1-5; TCRdb gives TRBD1 as the D gene, but with no DNA this cannot be confirmed. The CDR3 spans 15 residues. Germline CDR1 is MNHEY and CDR2 is SMNVEV (reference sequence).

The chain links TRBV5-5 to TRBJ2-7; the TCRdb D gene call, TRBD1, has no DNA to confirm it. The CDR3 sequence is 13 residues long. Germline V CDR1 and CDR2: SGHKS, YYEKEE (reference sequence). CDR3 protein: CASSLVEGREQYF.

The V and J genes are TRBV2 and TRBJ1-1. The CDR3 has 15 amino acids. Germline loops: CDR1 SNHLY, CDR2 FYNNEI. The CDR3 loop reads CASSTSPGSNTEAFF.

The V call is TRBV24-1, the J call TRBJ2-3; the TRBD2 assignment by TCRdb is unverifiable without DNA. CDR3 length equals 17 residues. Germline V gene sequence: CDR1 KGHDR, CDR2 SFDVKD. This CDR3 reads CATSPRTSGRTGDTQYF.

The V call is TRBV7-9, the J call TRBJ1-5; TCRdb outputs TRBD1, but without DNA this stays unchecked. CDR1 is SEHNR and CDR2 is FQNEAQ in the germline V gene (reference sequence). The CDR3 runs to 17 residues. The CDR3 loop is CASSSTAGTGLGQPQHF.

The CDR3 region is CASSTPRTGTGLYNEQFF. The rearrangement joins TRBV4-1 to TRBJ2-1; TCRdb's assignment of TRBD1 cannot be checked, as there is no DNA. The CDR3 has 18 amino acids. Germline CDR1 MGHRA, CDR2 YSYEKL.

The J gene is TRBJ2-5, the V gene TRBV7-9; with no DNA, the TCRdb D assignment of TRBD2 cannot be verified. Germline loops: CDR1 SEHNR, CDR2 FQNEAQ (reference sequence). This CDR3 has 15 residues. The CDR3 is CASSESGRQQETQYF. Supplemented by reference TRBV7-9 and TRBJ2-5, the full variable domain reads DTGVSQNPRHKITKRGQNVTFRCDPISEHNRLYWYRQTLGQGPEFLTYFQNEAQLEKSRLLSDRFSAERPKGSFSTLEIQRTEQGDSAMYLCASSESGRQQETQYFGPGTRLLVL.

Here the CDR3 reads CASSYSHGTGEAFF. This sequence joins TRBV6-5 and TRBJ1-1; the TCRdb D gene call, TRBD1, has no DNA to confirm it. The V gene's germline CDR1 is MNHEY and CDR2 SVGAGI. The length of the CDR3 is 14 residues.

J is TRBJ1-1 and V is TRBV25-1; TCRdb calls TRBD1, which cannot be checked without DNA. The CDR3 covers 15 residues. Per the germline V gene, CDR1 is MGHDK and CDR2 is SYGVNS. CDR3 sequence: CASSGYKGTNTEAFF.

The J gene is TRBJ2-7, the V gene TRBV7-9. CDR3 length: 11 amino acids. CDR1 and CDR2 (germline): SEHNR, FQNEAQ (reference sequence). The CDR3 is CASSFTHEQYF. Supplemented by reference TRBV7-9 and TRBJ2-7, the full variable domain reads DTGVSQNPRHKITKRGQNVTFRCDPISEHNRLYWYRQTLGQGPEFLTYFQNEAQLEKSRLLSDRFSAERPKGSFSTLEIQRTEQGDSAMYLCASSFTHEQYFGPGTRLTVT.

The V gene is TRBV7-6, the J gene TRBJ2-3. The CDR3 totals 14 residues. Germline V gene sequence: CDR1 SGHVS, CDR2 FNYEAQ. This chain's CDR3 is CASSLAGDTDTQYF.

The chain combines TRBV4-2 with TRBJ2-1; TCRdb proposes TRBD1, but this gene call is untestable without DNA. The CDR3 length is 16 residues. CDR1 is LGHNA and CDR2 is YNFKEQ in the germline V gene. CDR3 in amino acids: CASSLDSWSSYNEQFF.

The rearrangement links TRBV28 to TRBJ1-2. The germline gives CDR1 MDHEN, CDR2 SYDVKM. This CDR3 has 15 residues. The CDR3 region is CASSPPGYHNYGYTF.